This T cell receptor beta chain stems from a study of coeliac disease (dated by TCRdb to between 2021 and 2024). About the investigation overall: Because high-resolution HLA typing was not available, biased TRBV7-2 usage was examined as a proof of principle. Small intestinal lymphocyte fractions from coeliac and non-coeliac patients were analysed in the study using next-generation sequencing of rearranged TRB and TRG CDR3 regions. The study set out to describe the TR repertoires of small intestinal T cells in active coeliac disease, refractory type I coeliac disease, and coeliac disease treated with a gluten-free diet. A total of approximately 30 patients were included in the full study, of whom some 22 had serologically confirmed coeliac disease and 8 were controls with non-small intestinal disorders. TRB sequencing succeeded for samples from just over 26 subjects, including roughly 23 paired bulk unsorted intraepithelial and lamina propria cell samples. What the research found in general, with its limitations: TRB and TRG repertoires of active coeliac intraepithelial and lamina propria samples showed lower clonality than controls, suggesting recruitment of diverse T cells. Published gliadin-specific TRB sequences were detected in about 45% of the 18 coeliac lamina propria samples but in only 1 of 6 controls. For the most part, TRB repertoires were private, with most amino acid sequences found in only one sample, and V-gene usage showed no significant difference across disease groups. In the authors' view, the approach was unsuitable for unbiased detection of gliadin-specific T cells, since gliadin-specific T cells are scarce and rarely shared between patients. Cross-contamination between compartments was possible, because separating intraepithelial cells from lamina propria cells did not produce high-purity fractions.

Library preparation used the immunoSEQ multiplex PCR assay. Using reverse primers that targeted J gene segments together with forward primers that targeted V gene segments, the TR loci were amplified in a multiplexed PCR. The Illumina HiSeq System was used to sequence the amplified CDR3 regions. The source study handled its data this way. Closely related reads were merged with a nearest-neighbour algorithm so that PCR and sequencing errors were removed and data were collapsed into unique sequences. Repertoires were summarised by clonality and by T cell density, defined as TR molecules per amount of genomic DNA input. CDR3 amino acid sequences present in at least 80% of unsorted samples were defined as public TRs and were then tested for differential abundance between coeliac and control samples. Each lamina propria sample was queried against a list of approximately 220 published gliadin-specific TRB sequences. Differences in clonality and density between disease groups were tested by Kruskal-Wallis tests, followed by Dunn post-tests. TCRdb obtained this table from immuneACCESS and retained in-frame rearrangements with V and J assigned. These tables miss some clones; where compared with another copy, unresolved V genes account for less than half of the shortfall, and the remainder is unexplained. V, J and clone size reflect that table, while D and trimming were determined from the DNA. The sample has 3,000 to 3,500 clones on record, roughly 71% of them singletons. The ten biggest clones cover over 15% of the sample.

Cells were frozen in liquid nitrogen in DMSO/FBS as aliquots of 500,000 to 550,000 cells, with a single aliquot from each fraction going to sequencing. Every one of the 30 study patients had an endoscopy and a small intestinal biopsy. Lamina propria cells were released by collagenase digestion of the biopsy tissue remaining after intraepithelial cell isolation. The Qiagen DNeasy blood extraction kit was used to extract genomic DNA from the frozen unsorted cell fractions. For this clone: Its target antigen remains unknown. Nothing much larger sits one base from this clone, and base qualities are not available.

The germline V gene yields SGHRS for CDR1 and YFSETQ for CDR2. The CDR3 goes from the cysteine to the phenylalanine over 15 residues. CDR3 DNA only is kept here, 45 bases in frame from base 1. V lost 4 bases and J lost 4 bases, and the count of bases not matched to a germline gene is 6. This receptor was identified in a man older than 75 without celiac disease. The rearranged segments are TRBV5-1 and TRBJ1-3; TRBD1 matches 9 bases in the middle. The sequenced material came from lymphocytes from the gut lamina propria. The intended sense of this specimen's cell subset or site label: lamina propria cell (LPC) fraction of small intestinal biopsy. The CDR3 here reads CASSKRTGDGNTIYF. The DNA sequence reads TGCGCCAGCAGCAAACGGACAGGGGACGGAAACACCATATATTTT.